One sample yielded the 29 T cell receptor beta chains listed below, sequenced in a study of T cell responses to AZD1222 COVID-19 vaccine. TCRdb's copy holds only in-frame clones and misses some; the assay was immunoSEQ multiplex PCR. The sample has 100,000 or so clones, around 90% seen once. The material sequenced was peripheral blood, taken on day 0 of AZD1222 vaccination. The receptors here all came from an adult in good health.

The CDR3, as DNA: TGTGCCAGCAGTTACTCGGGGACAGGTAATCAGCCCCAGCATTTT. Residues: CASSYSGTGNQPQHF. J is TRBJ1-5 and V is TRBV6-5; 8 nucleotides match TRBD1. From germline, CDR1 is MNHEY and CDR2 SVGAGI. This CDR3 spans 15 amino acids. V dropped 0 bases and J dropped 4; count of bases not matched to a gene: 2.

J is TRBJ2-3 and V is TRBV24-1; TRBD2 aligns across 8 bases. The trim removed 4 bases at V and 6 bases at J, leaving 8 bases unmatched. This CDR3 comprises 15 residues. Germline CDR1 KGHDR, CDR2 SFDVKD. The CDR3 is CATSEPAGGHDTQYF. The CDR3, as DNA: TGTGCCACCAGTGAGCCGGCGGGAGGCCACGATACGCAGTATTTT.

The chain recombines TRBV2 with TRBJ1-1; D is uncertain. Trimming cost V 2 bases and J 4 bases, with 8 bases left between them. Germline CDR1 is SNHLY and CDR2 is FYNNEI. This CDR3 contains 13 residues. CDR3 sequence: CASSEIPSTEAFF. The CDR3 nucleotides are TGTGCCAGCAGTGAAATTCCCTCCACTGAAGCTTTCTTT.

A word on this clone: In the same sample, other DNA sequences code for this CDR3. The chain employs TRBV5-1 and TRBJ2-7; no firm D call. Trimming took 2 bases from V and 3 from J, leaving 9 bases between them. Germline CDR1 reads SGHRS; CDR2 reads YFSETQ. There are 13 residues in the CDR3. Written as DNA, the CDR3 is TGCGCCAGCAGCTTCGGCAGCAGCTACGAGCAGTACTTC. This gives the protein CASSFGSSYEQYF.

The chain recombines TRBV7-8 with TRBJ2-1; tentatively, D is TRBD2 (6 bases). Trimming took 5 bases from V and 9 from J, leaving 26 bases between them. This CDR3 is 17 amino acids long. Germline values: CDR1 SGHVS, CDR2 FQNEAQ. CDR3 DNA sequence: TGTGCCAGCAGCCGAGTTATCCGGGACTTCGTGCCGCCTGAGCAGTTCTTC. It encodes CASSRVIRDFVPPEQFF.

The V and J genes are TRBV27 and TRBJ1-1; 9 nucleotides line up with TRBD1. The CDR3 runs 15 residues. Trimming at V came to 2 bases and at J to 1 base, leaving 2 bases not matched to a gene. The germline V gene encodes CDR1 MNHEY and CDR2 SMNVEV (reference sequence). The CDR3 DNA reads TGTGCCAGCAGTTTAACGGGACAGGGGAACACTGAAGCTTTCTTT. Protein sequence: CASSLTGQGNTEAFF.

This clone was seen only once. CDR3 in amino acids: CASSMGTGNEQFF. The CDR3 nucleotides read TGTGCCAGTAGTATGGGGACGGGGAATGAGCAGTTCTTC. This sequence joins TRBV19 and TRBJ2-1; possibly TRBD1 or TRBD2 for D (5 bases each). The CDR3 sequence is 13 residues long. Germline CDR1 reads LNHDA; CDR2 reads SQIVND (reference sequence). Trimming removed 3 bases from V and 7 bases from J, with 10 bases in between. Combining the CDR3 with reference TRBV19 and TRBJ2-1 gives the whole variable domain DGGITQSPKYLFRKEGQNVTLSCEQNLNHDAMYWYRQDPGQGLRLIYYSQIVNDFQKGDIAEGYSVSREKKESFPLTVTSAQKNPTAFYLCASSMGTGNEQFFGPGTRLTVL.

The chain joins TRBV27 to TRBJ1-2; D uncertain. The V and J ends lost 4 bases and 6 bases respectively, with 18 bases between them. The CDR3 contains 15 residues. Germline V lookup: CDR1 MNHEY, CDR2 SMNVEV (reference sequence). CDR3 DNA: TGTGCCAGCAGTTACTTGTCGATTCCTGGTGATGGCTACACCTTC. It specifies CASSYLSIPGDGYTF.

The CDR3 sequence is CASSLFSGGTGSNQPQHF. DNA for the CDR3: TGTGCCAGCAGTTTATTTAGTGGGGGAACAGGGAGCAATCAGCCCCAGCATTTT. The chain carries TRBV28 and TRBJ1-5, with D perhaps TRBD1 (6 bases). Germline lookup yields CDR1 MDHEN and CDR2 SYDVKM. V lost 1 base, J lost 1 base, and 17 bases lay in between. The CDR3 consists of 18 residues.

The rearrangement joins TRBV24-1 to TRBJ1-2; perhaps TRBD1 as D (5 bases). Germline CDR1 reads KGHDR; CDR2 reads SFDVKD. The CDR3 consists of 14 residues. V was clipped by 1 base and J by 4 bases, with 9 bases between them. CDR3 sequence: CATSDFPGPYGYTF. The CDR3, as DNA: TGTGCCACCAGTGATTTTCCGGGGCCCTATGGCTACACCTTC.

The chain carries TRBV4-3 and TRBJ2-1, with TRBD1 matching over 7 bases. Losses at the gene ends were 0 bases for V and 4 bases for J; bases not matched to a gene: 6. Germline V gene sequence: CDR1 LGHNA, CDR2 YSLEER. This CDR3 has 16 amino acids. CDR3 coding DNA: TGCGCCAGCAGCCAAGATAGACAGGGCGAGTACAATGAGCAGTTCTTC. The encoded protein is CASSQDRQGEYNEQFF.

The chain is built from TRBV7-9 and TRBJ1-4; tentative D call: TRBD1 (5 bases). V lost 1 base and J lost 14, with 17 bases in between. The germline V gene encodes CDR1 SEHNR and CDR2 FQNEAQ (reference sequence). The CDR3 spans 14 residues. CDR3 sequence (DNA): TGTGCCAGCAGCTTAGGGGGCGGCAGGGCGTATCTGTTTTTT. Protein product: CASSLGGGRAYLFF. The complete variable domain, with remaining parts taken from reference TRBV7-9 and TRBJ1-4, reads DTGVSQNPRHKITKRGQNVTFRCDPISEHNRLYWYRQTLGQGPEFLTYFQNEAQLEKSRLLSDRFSAERPKGSFSTLEIQRTEQGDSAMYLCASSLGGGRAYLFFGSGTQLSVL.

The chain carries TRBV12-3 or TRBV12-4 and TRBJ1-1; 7 bases are shared with TRBD1. The V segment lost 6 bases and the J segment 4 bases; nucleotides outside the gene matches: 5. The CDR3 is 13 amino acids. CDR3: CASRGQEGTEAFF. The CDR3 DNA follows: TGTGCCAGCAGAGGACAGGAGGGCACTGAAGCTTTCTTT.

The chain uses TRBV7-2 and TRBJ2-5, with a weak D call TRBD2 (5 bases). The CDR3 length is 15 residues. V was cut by 1 base and J by 2 bases, with 11 bases left in between. Germline assignment: CDR1 SGHTA and CDR2 FQGNSA. CDR3 sequence (DNA): TGTGCCAGCAGCTTAGACCCGGGAAGGCAAGAGACCCAGTACTTC. Amino acids: CASSLDPGRQETQYF.

The rearrangement links TRBV7-3 to TRBJ2-1; the match to TRBD2 covers 12 bases. This CDR3 spans 16 amino acids. CDR1 is SGHTA and CDR2 is FQGTGA in the germline V gene. Trimming cost V 4 bases and J 5 bases; bases outside gene matches: 6. CDR3 residues: CASSSTGTSGHNEQFF. The CDR3 DNA reads TGTGCCAGCAGCTCCACCGGGACTAGCGGGCACAATGAGCAGTTCTTC.

The sample holds a few counts of this clone. CDR3 sequence: CASSRAGEGYEQYF. The CDR3 coding sequence is TGTGCCAGTTCACGAGCGGGAGAGGGCTACGAGCAGTACTTC. The chain employs TRBV19 and TRBJ2-7; 8 nucleotides agree with TRBD2. V shed 8 bases, J shed 3 bases, and the junction held 9 bases outside the gene matches. Germline V lookup: CDR1 LNHDA, CDR2 SQIVND (reference sequence). The CDR3 is 14 amino acids.

The chain carries TRBV5-6 and TRBJ2-1, with D perhaps TRBD2 (6 bases). Trimming took 3 bases from V and 0 from J, leaving 16 bases between them. The germline CDR1 and CDR2 sequences are SGHDT and YYEEEE. The CDR3 length is 17 residues. The CDR3, as DNA: TGTGCCAGCAGCTGGCGGGGTGCGGTAAGCTCCTACAATGAGCAGTTCTTC. Its protein product is CASSWRGAVSSYNEQFF.

CDR3 DNA: TGTGCCAGTAGCCCCGGGGAGGCCAGAAGGGCGGCTTTCTTT. Its translation is CASSPGEARRAAFF. The chain links TRBV19 to TRBJ1-1; no firm D call. This CDR3 has 14 residues. Germline lookup yields CDR1 LNHDA and CDR2 SQIVND (reference sequence). V was clipped by 6 bases and J by 11 bases, with 22 bases between them.

This clone has just a few counts. This chain joins TRBV2 and TRBJ1-4; TRBD1 matches at 8 bases. V trimming: 7 bases; J trimming: 7 bases; junction bases outside the gene matches: 17. CDR3 length equals 17 residues. Germline CDR1 is SNHLY and CDR2 is FYNNEI. CDR3: CASTIGQGGSDGEKLFF. The DNA for the CDR3 is TGTGCCAGCACAATAGGACAGGGAGGGAGCGATGGTGAAAAACTGTTTTTT.

The V gene is TRBV12-3 or TRBV12-4, the J gene TRBJ2-7; D remains ambiguous. CDR3 size: 13 residues. Trimming left V 4 bases short and J 4 bases short, with 11 bases between. The CDR3 region is CASSSPTRYEQYF. The CDR3 DNA reads as TGTGCCAGCAGTTCCCCCACCAGATACGAGCAGTACTTC.

The chain joins TRBV6-5 to TRBJ1-2; 7 nucleotides line up with TRBD1. The junction had 6 bases not matched to a gene; V was cut back by 6 bases and J by 2 bases. The germline V gene has CDR1 MNHEY and CDR2 SVGAGI. CDR3 length equals 14 residues. CDR3 loop: CASRVTGMNYGYTF. The CDR3 DNA is TGTGCCAGCAGAGTGACAGGGATGAACTATGGCTACACCTTC.

The J gene is TRBJ1-6, the V gene TRBV28; D unresolved. Germline CDR1 MDHEN, CDR2 SYDVKM. The CDR3 extends over 12 amino acids. The V end lost 7 bases, the J end lost 9 bases, and 10 bases lay between the germline ends. CDR3 bases: TGTGCCAGCACCGTAGTGGGTTCACCCCTCCACTTT. This sequence encodes CASTVVGSPLHF.

The V and J genes are TRBV10-3 and TRBJ1-3; the D gene is possibly TRBD1 (5 bases). Deletions cut 0 bases from V and 0 bases from J, with 24 bases between. The germline gives CDR1 ENHRY, CDR2 SYGVKD. The CDR3 loop spans 21 amino acids. This CDR3 reads CAISESWDGGKSKSSGNTIYF. DNA of the CDR3: TGTGCCATCAGTGAGTCCTGGGACGGAGGGAAGTCTAAAAGCTCTGGAAACACCATATATTTT.

This clone appeared once. J is TRBJ1-5 and V is TRBV30; no firm D call. The germline V gene encodes CDR1 GTSNPN and CDR2 SVGIG (reference sequence). Trimming cost V 0 bases and J 8 bases, with 17 bases left between them. The CDR3 spans 15 residues. In DNA, the CDR3 is TGTGCCTGGAGTGTAGGTCTGCGGGGTGAGGAGCCCCAGCATTTT. Its translation is CAWSVGLRGEEPQHF. Full variable domain (missing parts from reference TRBV30 and TRBJ1-5): SQTIHQWPATLVQPVGSPLSLECTVEGTSNPNLYWYRQAAGRGLQLLFYSVGIGQISSEVPQNLSASRPQDRQFILSSKKLLLSDSGFYLCAWSVGLRGEEPQHFGDGTRLSIL.

In DNA, the CDR3 is TGTGCCAGCAACACTAGGTCCGGGGAGCTGTTTTTT. This gives the protein CASNTRSGELFF. The rearrangement uses TRBV12-3 or TRBV12-4 and TRBJ2-2; tentatively, D is TRBD2 (5 bases). V dropped 7 bases and J dropped 6 bases, with 9 bases sitting between them. CDR3 length: 12 residues.

The rearrangement links TRBV28 to TRBJ2-1, with D maybe TRBD2 (6 bases). This CDR3 contains 14 residues. V was pared by 4 bases and J by 0 bases, with 7 bases between. Germline values: CDR1 MDHEN, CDR2 SYDVKM. As DNA, the CDR3 is TGTGCCAGCAGTTCCGGGAGCTCCTACAATGAGCAGTTCTTC. Translated, it gives CASSSGSSYNEQFF.

The gene calls are TRBV28 and TRBJ2-7, with a tentative D call TRBD2 (6 bases). The V gene lost 7 bases and the J gene lost 3 bases, with 13 bases spanning the gap. The CDR3 consists of 13 residues. Germline V lookup: CDR1 MDHEN, CDR2 SYDVKM. For the CDR3, the DNA is TGTGCCAGCACCGCGGGATCAAACTACGAGCAGTACTTC. It codes for CASTAGSNYEQYF.

This clone was seen a single time. The V call is TRBV28, the J call TRBJ2-2, with D tentatively TRBD1 or TRBD2 (6 bases each). Germline CDR1 MDHEN, CDR2 SYDVKM. The CDR3 loop spans 15 amino acids. The germline V and J ends were trimmed by 8 bases and 5 bases, with 18 bases remaining between them. The CDR3 here is CASYETGAGTGELFF. CDR3 coding DNA: TGTGCCAGCTACGAGACGGGGGCCGGGACCGGGGAGCTGTTTTTT.

The chain uses TRBV6-2 or TRBV6-3 and TRBJ2-1; no clear D. With 5 bases removed from V and 9 bases from J, the gap between germline ends came to 14 bases. This CDR3 comprises 13 residues. Germline V lookup: CDR1 MNHEY, CDR2 SVGEGT. The CDR3 DNA sequence: TGTGCCAGCAGTCGAGGCCCGCGGAGTGAGCAGTTCTTC. It yields the protein CASSRGPRSEQFF.